The 5 T cell receptor beta chains listed next were all sequenced from one sample in a study of blood T cell repertoires in COVID-19. Assay: immunoSEQ multiplex PCR; the TCRdb copy retains only in-frame clones and omits some. This table has approximately 62,000 clones, approximately 80% appearing once. What was sequenced was peripheral blood. The receptors stem from a man older than 75 with acute or convalescent COVID-19.

This sequence joins TRBV6-1 and TRBJ1-2, with D perhaps TRBD1 (5 bases). Germline V gene lookup returns CDR1 MNHNS and CDR2 SASEGT. The CDR3 extends over 15 amino acids. Trimming shortened V by 1 base and J by 4 bases, and 13 bases separated the two germline ends. CDR3 sequence (DNA): TGTGCCAGCAGTGAAGGACAGTCCCCCCTCTATGGCTACACCTTC. Translating gives CASSEGQSPLYGYTF.

The V gene is TRBV5-4, the J gene TRBJ2-4; TRBD2 matches at 8 bases. The CDR3 contains 16 residues. Looked up from germline, CDR1 is SGHNT and CDR2 is YYREEE (reference sequence). With V trimmed by 4 bases and J by 4 bases, 10 bases remained unmatched. CDR3 DNA: TGTGCCAGCAGCCCCGGGGGGGGACACGTGAAAAACATTCAGTACTTC. Translating gives CASSPGGGHVKNIQYF. Based on the CDR3 plus reference TRBV5-4 and TRBJ2-4, the full variable domain is ETGVTQSPTHLIKTRGQQVTLRCSSQSGHNTVSWYQQALGQGPQFIFQYYREEENGRGNFPPRFSGLQFPNYSSELNVNALELDDSALYLCASSPGGGHVKNIQYFGAGTRLSVL.

This sequence joins TRBV18 and TRBJ1-2, with TRBD1 matching over 8 bases. With 6 bases clipped from V and 2 bases from J, the junction kept 8 bases outside the gene matches. The length of the CDR3 is 15 residues. The V gene's germline CDR1 is KGHSH and CDR2 LQKENI. The CDR3 DNA reads as TGTGCCAGCTCCACGGGGGCAGGGGGCAACTATGGCTACACCTTC. As protein: CASSTGAGGNYGYTF.

This clone was detected a few times. The chain combines TRBV7-2 with TRBJ2-7; 14 bases match TRBD2. The CDR3 loop spans 17 amino acids. The trim removed 4 bases at V and 6 bases at J, leaving 11 bases unmatched. The V gene's germline CDR1 is SGHTA and CDR2 FQGNSA. The CDR3 protein is CASSSGRLAGGNCEQYF. CDR3 nucleotide sequence: TGTGCCAGCAGCTCTGGGCGACTAGCGGGGGGGAACTGCGAGCAGTACTTC. The full variable domain, with the rest looked up from reference TRBV7-2 and TRBJ2-7, is GAGVSQSPSNKVTEKGKDVELRCDPISGHTALYWYRQSLGQGLEFLIYFQGNSAPDKSGLPSDRFSAERTGGSVSTLTIQRTQQEDSAVYLCASSSGRLAGGNCEQYFGPGTRLTVT.

The genes are TRBV19 and TRBJ1-5; D is uncertain. Germline lookup yields CDR1 LNHDA and CDR2 SQIVND (reference sequence). This CDR3 comprises 13 residues. V was shortened by 2 bases and J by 9 bases, with 11 bases between the two germline ends. The CDR3 loop reads CASSIQEDGPQHF. CDR3 coding DNA: TGTGCCAGTAGTATACAGGAGGATGGGCCCCAGCATTTT.